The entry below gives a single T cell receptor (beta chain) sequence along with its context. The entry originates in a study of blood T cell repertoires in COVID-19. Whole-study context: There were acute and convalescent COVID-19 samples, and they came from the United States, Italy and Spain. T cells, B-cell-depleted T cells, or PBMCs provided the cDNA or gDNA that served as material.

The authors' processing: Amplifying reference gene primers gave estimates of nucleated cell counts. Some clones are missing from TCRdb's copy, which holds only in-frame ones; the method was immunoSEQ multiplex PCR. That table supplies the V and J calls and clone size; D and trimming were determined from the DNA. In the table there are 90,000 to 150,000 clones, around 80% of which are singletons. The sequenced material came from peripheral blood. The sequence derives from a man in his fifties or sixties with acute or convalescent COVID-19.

CDR3 coding DNA: TGTGCCAGCAGTTTAAATGTCGGGAGGGCCACGGAGACCCAGTACTTC. As protein: CASSLNVGRATETQYF. The chain uses TRBV28 and TRBJ2-5; 8 bases match TRBD2. The germline V gene encodes CDR1 MDHEN and CDR2 SYDVKM. This CDR3 is built from 16 residues. Trimming at V came to 2 bases and at J to 5 bases, leaving 10 bases not matched to a gene.